The rows below give T cell receptor beta chains drawn from one sample of a study of radiation and T cells in renal cell carcinoma. Libraries were prepared by immunoSEQ multiplex PCR; TCRdb keeps only in-frame clonotypes and omits some of them. The sample lists 45,000 to 55,000 clones; 75% to 85% were seen once. The specimen comprised blood, sampled from a patient whose treatment included radiotherapy and nephrectomy. The receptors come from a woman aged 70 to 79 with renal cell carcinoma. Each CDR3 is given with its conserved first and last residue. Clone size is not always given. Where it is, it says once, few, many or a class for expanded clones.

clone_size	j_call	v_call	cdr3_aa
medium-sized	TRBJ1-4	TRBV19	CASSIIGEANEKLFF
NA	TRBJ1-1	TRBV6-1	CASSSRGRETEAFF
NA	TRBJ1-4	TRBV7-8	CASSPVTANEKLFF
NA	TRBJ2-7	TRBV10-3	CAISLSDNEEQYF
NA	TRBJ2-7	TRBV9	CASSGTGERYEQYF
few	TRBJ2-7	TRBV9	CASSPYEQYF
NA	TRBJ1-2	TRBV6-6	CASSYQTGAAGYTF
few	TRBJ1-2	TRBV11-2	CASSSFTVNYGYTF
NA	TRBJ2-3	TRBV6-1	CASSERWGRGRTDTQYF
NA	TRBJ2-1	TRBV7-2	CASSLVAVAEQFF
medium-sized	TRBJ1-1	TRBV18	CASSPTVPGQGSTEAFF
NA	TRBJ2-7	TRBV10-1	CASSESSQGDYEQYF
NA	TRBJ2-6	TRBV19	CASSTQGSGANVLTF
NA	TRBJ2-7	TRBV19	CASSLTGDSYEQYF
once	TRBJ1-2	TRBV5-5	CASSLYARDAGYGYTF
NA	TRBJ1-3	TRBV6-1	CASRTQGSSGNTIYF
NA	TRBJ1-1	TRBV30	CAWSGTVNTEAFF
NA	TRBJ1-2	TRBV7-9	CASSPDAARGYTF
NA	TRBJ1-5	TRBV7-6	CASSLWVGAEGNQPQHF
NA	TRBJ2-3	TRBV5-5	CASSRDGTDTQYF
NA	TRBJ2-7	TRBV9	CAGRGGRLPEQYF
NA	TRBJ1-1	TRBV7-9	CASSVGATNTEAFF
NA	TRBJ1-1	TRBV6-6	CASSYTGAGTEAFF
few	TRBJ2-3	TRBV5-1	CASARLAGGGQGTDTQYF
few	TRBJ1-2	TRBV7-2	CASSPTRQTSNYGYTF
NA	TRBJ1-2	TRBV6-6	CASSFRGGYTF
NA	TRBJ1-5	TRBV30	CAWSTQRHQPQHF
NA	TRBJ2-5	TRBV9	CASSVIEGSGVETQYF
few	TRBJ1-1	TRBV7-6	CASSSTGGLGTEAFF
NA	TRBJ2-5	TRBV7-2	CASSQDTGTEETQYF
NA	TRBJ1-2	TRBV15	CATSRMRDDGYTF
NA	TRBJ2-1	TRBV7-2	CASSRTGPYNEQFF
NA	TRBJ2-7	TRBV4-2	CASSQHGQGADEQYF
NA	TRBJ2-3	TRBV12-5	CASGSLADPTDTQYF
NA	TRBJ2-2	TRBV5-5	CASSLAAGGPNTGELFF
NA	TRBJ1-2	TRBV2	CASSPLMGTDPIGYTF
NA	TRBJ1-2	TRBV9	CASSPRGGANYGYTF
NA	TRBJ1-2	TRBV6-1	CASSERVGGGAGYGYTF
NA	TRBJ2-7	TRBV6-6	CASSSGASSSYEQYF
NA	TRBJ1-5	TRBV6-6	CASSPWGDRANQPQHF
NA	TRBJ1-1	TRBV29-1	CSASTTAFEAFF
NA	TRBJ1-2	TRBV19	CASSTRTGANYGYTF
NA	TRBJ1-3	TRBV2	CASSEDSAGGNTIYF
NA	TRBJ2-5	TRBV5-4	CASSLGTSLQETQYF
NA	TRBJ2-1	TRBV19	CASSIGGTSALLYNEQFF
NA	TRBJ1-3	TRBV19	CASSIPGRSRGGNTIYF
NA	TRBJ2-7	TRBV5-5	CASSFIRGADTSSYEQYF
NA	TRBJ1-1	TRBV2	CASSDQGGLGTEAFF
NA	TRBJ2-1	TRBV19	CASSAPGMSSYNEQFF
many	TRBJ2-2	TRBV9	CASSVEQGVKNGELFF
NA	TRBJ2-2	TRBV9	CASSVIGGADTGELFF
NA	TRBJ2-1	TRBV5-6	CASSYSHNEQFF